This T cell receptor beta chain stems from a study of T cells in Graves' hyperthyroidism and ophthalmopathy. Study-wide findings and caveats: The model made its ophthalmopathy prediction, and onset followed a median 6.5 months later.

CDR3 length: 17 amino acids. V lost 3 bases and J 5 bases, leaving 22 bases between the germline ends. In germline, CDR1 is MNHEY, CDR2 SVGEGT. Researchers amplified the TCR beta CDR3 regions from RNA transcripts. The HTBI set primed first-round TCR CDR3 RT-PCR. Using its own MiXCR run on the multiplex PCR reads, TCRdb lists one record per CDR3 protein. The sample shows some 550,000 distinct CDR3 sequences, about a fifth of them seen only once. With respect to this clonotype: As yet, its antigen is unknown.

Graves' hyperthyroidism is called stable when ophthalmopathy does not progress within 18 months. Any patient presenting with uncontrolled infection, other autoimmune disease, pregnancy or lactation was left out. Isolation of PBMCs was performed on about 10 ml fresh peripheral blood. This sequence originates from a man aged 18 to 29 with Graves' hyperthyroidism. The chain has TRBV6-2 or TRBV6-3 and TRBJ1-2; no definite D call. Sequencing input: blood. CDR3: CASSYFVDPRLTYGYTF. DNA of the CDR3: TGTGCCAGCAGTTATTTTGTGGACCCCCGGCTAACTTATGGCTACACCTTC.